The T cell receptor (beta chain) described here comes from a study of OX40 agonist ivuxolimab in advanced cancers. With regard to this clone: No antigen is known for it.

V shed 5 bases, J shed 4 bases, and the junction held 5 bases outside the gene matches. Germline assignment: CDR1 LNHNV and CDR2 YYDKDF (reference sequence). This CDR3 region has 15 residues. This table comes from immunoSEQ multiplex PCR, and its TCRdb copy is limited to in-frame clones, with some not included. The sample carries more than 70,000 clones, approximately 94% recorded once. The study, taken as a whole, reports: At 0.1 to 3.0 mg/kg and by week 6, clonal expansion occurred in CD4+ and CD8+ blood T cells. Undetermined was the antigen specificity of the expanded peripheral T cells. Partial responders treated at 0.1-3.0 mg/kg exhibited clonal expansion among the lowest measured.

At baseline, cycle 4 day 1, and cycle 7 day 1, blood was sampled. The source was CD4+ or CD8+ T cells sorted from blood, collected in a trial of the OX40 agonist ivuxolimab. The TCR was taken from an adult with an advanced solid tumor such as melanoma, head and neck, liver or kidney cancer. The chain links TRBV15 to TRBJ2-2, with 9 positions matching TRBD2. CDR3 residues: CATSLRLAVTGELFF. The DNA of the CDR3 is TGTGCCACCAGCTTAAGACTAGCGGTCACCGGGGAGCTGTTTTTT. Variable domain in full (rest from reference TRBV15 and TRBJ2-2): DAMVIQNPRYQVTQFGKPVTLSCSQTLNHNVMYWYQQKSSQAPKLLFHYYDKDFNNEADTPDNFQSRRPNTSFCFLDIRSPGLGDTAMYLCATSLRLAVTGELFFGEGSRLTVL.